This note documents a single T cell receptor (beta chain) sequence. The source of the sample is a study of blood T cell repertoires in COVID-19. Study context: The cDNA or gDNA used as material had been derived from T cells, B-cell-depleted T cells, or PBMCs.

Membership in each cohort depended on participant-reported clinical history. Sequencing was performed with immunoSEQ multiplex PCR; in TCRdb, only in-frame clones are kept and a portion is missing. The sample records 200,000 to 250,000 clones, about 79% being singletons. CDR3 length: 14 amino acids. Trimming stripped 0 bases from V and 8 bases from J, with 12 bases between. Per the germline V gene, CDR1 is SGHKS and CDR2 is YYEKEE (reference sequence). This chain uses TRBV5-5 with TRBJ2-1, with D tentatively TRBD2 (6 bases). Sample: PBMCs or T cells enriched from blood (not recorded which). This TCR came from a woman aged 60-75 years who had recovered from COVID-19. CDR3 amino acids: CASSLVPREDEQFF. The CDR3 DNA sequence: TGTGCCAGCAGCTTGGTCCCCAGGGAGGATGAGCAGTTCTTC.